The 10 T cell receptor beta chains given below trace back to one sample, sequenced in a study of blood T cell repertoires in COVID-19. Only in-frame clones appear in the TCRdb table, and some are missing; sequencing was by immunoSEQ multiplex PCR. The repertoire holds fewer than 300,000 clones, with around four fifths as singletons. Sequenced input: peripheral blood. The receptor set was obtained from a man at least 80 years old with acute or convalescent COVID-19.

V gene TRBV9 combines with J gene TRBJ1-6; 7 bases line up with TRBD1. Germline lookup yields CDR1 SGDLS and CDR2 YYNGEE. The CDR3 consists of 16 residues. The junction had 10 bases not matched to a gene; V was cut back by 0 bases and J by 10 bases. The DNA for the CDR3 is TGTGCCAGCAGCGTAGGCCCCCGGGACAGCAACTCACCCCTCCACTTT. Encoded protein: CASSVGPRDSNSPLHF.

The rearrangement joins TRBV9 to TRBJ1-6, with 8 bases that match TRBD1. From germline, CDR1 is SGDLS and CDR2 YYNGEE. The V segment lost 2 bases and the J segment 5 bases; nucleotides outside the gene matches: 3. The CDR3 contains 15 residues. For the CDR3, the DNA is TGTGCCAGCAGCGTCGGGACAGGCAATAATTCACCCCTCCACTTT. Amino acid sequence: CASSVGTGNNSPLHF. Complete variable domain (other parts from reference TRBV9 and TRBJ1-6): DSGVTQTPKHLITATGQRVTLRCSPRSGDLSVYWYQQSLDQGLQFLIQYYNGEERAKGNILERFSAQQFPDLHSELNLSSLELGDSALYFCASSVGTGNNSPLHFGNGTRLTVT.

CDR3 in amino acids: CSGSSTSGIRNEQFF. Here the CDR3 DNA reads TGCAGCGGATCTTCGACTAGCGGGATAAGAAATGAGCAGTTCTTC. The genes are TRBV29-1 and TRBJ2-1; TRBD2 matches at 11 bases. J was trimmed by 7 bases and V by 7 bases; bases with no gene match: 12. This CDR3 is 15 amino acids long. Germline lookup yields CDR1 SQVTM and CDR2 ANQGSEA.

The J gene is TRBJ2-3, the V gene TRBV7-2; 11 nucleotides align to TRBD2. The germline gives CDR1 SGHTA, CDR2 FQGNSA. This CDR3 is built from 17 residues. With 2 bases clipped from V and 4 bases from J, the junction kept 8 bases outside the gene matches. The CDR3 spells CASSLIEGLAESDTQYF. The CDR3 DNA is TGTGCCAGCAGCTTAATCGAGGGACTAGCGGAATCAGATACGCAGTATTTT.

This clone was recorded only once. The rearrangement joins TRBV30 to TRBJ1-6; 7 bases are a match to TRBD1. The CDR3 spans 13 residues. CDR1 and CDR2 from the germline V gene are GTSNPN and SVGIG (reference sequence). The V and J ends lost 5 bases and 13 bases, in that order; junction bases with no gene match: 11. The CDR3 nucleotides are TGTGCCTGGGCCCGGACAGGTTATATTCCCCTCCACTTT. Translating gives CAWARTGYIPLHF. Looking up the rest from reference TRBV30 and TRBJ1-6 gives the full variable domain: SQTIHQWPATLVQPVGSPLSLECTVEGTSNPNLYWYRQAAGRGLQLLFYSVGIGQISSEVPQNLSASRPQDRQFILSSKKLLLSDSGFYLCAWARTGYIPLHFGNGTRLTVT.

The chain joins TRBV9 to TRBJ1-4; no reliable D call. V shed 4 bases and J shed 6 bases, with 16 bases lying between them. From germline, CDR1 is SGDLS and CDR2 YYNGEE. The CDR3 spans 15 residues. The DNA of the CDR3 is TGTGCCAGCAGCCCCCGCAGTTCCGGGGATGAAAAACTGTTTTTT. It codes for CASSPRSSGDEKLFF.

CDR3 DNA sequence: TGCGCCAGCAGCCGGACGAACAGGGGCTCCGGGACAGATACGCAGTATTTT. Amino acid sequence: CASSRTNRGSGTDTQYF. V is TRBV4-1 and J is TRBJ2-3; 7 bases map to TRBD1. The V segment lost 4 bases and the J segment 3 bases; nucleotides outside the gene matches: 13. The germline CDR1 and CDR2 sequences are MGHRA and YSYEKL. CDR3 length: 17 amino acids.

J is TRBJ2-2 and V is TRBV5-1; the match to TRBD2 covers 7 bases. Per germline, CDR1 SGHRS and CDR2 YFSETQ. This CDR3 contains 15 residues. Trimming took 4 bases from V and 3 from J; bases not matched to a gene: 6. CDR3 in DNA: TGCGCCAGCAGCAGGCAGGGAGGGGACACCGGGGAGCTGTTTTTT. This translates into CASSRQGGDTGELFF.

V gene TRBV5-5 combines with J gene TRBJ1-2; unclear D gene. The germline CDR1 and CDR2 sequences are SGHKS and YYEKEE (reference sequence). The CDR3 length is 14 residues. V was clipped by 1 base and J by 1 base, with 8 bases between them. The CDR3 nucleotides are TGTGCCAGCAGCTTGAATACGGTTAACTATGGCTACACCTTC. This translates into CASSLNTVNYGYTF.

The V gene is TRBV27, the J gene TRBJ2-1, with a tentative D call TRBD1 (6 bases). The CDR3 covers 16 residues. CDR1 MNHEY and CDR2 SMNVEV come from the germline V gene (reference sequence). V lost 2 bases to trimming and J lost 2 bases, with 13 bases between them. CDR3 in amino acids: CASSLQTGQTYNEQFF. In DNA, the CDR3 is TGTGCCAGCAGTTTACAAACGGGACAAACCTACAATGAGCAGTTCTTC.